The text below deals with one T cell receptor (beta chain). These data originate in a study of blood T cell repertoires in COVID-19. Study at large: Some COVID-19 samples were acute and others convalescent; all came from the United States, Italy and Spain. In each case, the material was cDNA or gDNA derived from T cells, B-cell-depleted T cells, or PBMCs.

Source study methods: Reference gene primer amplification yielded estimated nucleated cell counts. TCRdb keeps only in-frame clones here, not all; method: immunoSEQ multiplex PCR. V and J calls and clone size are copied from that table; D and trimming were computed from the DNA. The table includes over 100,000 clones, less than 85% detected once. The CDR3 has 15 amino acids. V gave up 6 bases and J gave up 1 base; unmatched junction bases: 7. Germline lookup yields CDR1 MNHNS and CDR2 SASEGT. The receptor comes from a human donor in a cohort sampled during active or convalescent COVID-19. The V call is TRBV6-1, the J call TRBJ1-1, with 8 bases aligning to TRBD1. The sequenced sample was peripheral blood. The CDR3: CASRWTGSTNTEAFF. CDR3 DNA sequence: TGTGCCAGCAGATGGACAGGGTCAACGAACACTGAAGCTTTCTTT.